Below are 25 T cell receptor beta chains sequenced from a single sample in a study of blood T cell repertoires in COVID-19. Profiled with immunoSEQ multiplex PCR; TCRdb holds only in-frame clones, not every one. This sample has roughly 380,000 clones, with over 85% found just once. Sequencing was performed on peripheral blood. The source is a woman aged 55-75 years with COVID-19, enrolled during active disease.

The chain employs TRBV12-5 and TRBJ1-2, with D maybe TRBD1 (6 bases). V lost 7 bases and J 8 bases, leaving 20 bases between the germline ends. This CDR3 comprises 14 residues. Germline CDR1 reads LGHNT; CDR2 reads FRNRAP. In nucleotides, the CDR3 is TGTGCTAGTGCCCTGGGGAGGGGGGAAGGAGGCTACACCTTC. Protein: CASALGRGEGGYTF.

Written as DNA, the CDR3 is TGTGCCAGCAGTCAAGGGGGGGCCAACGCTGAAGCTTTCTTT. It is translated as CASSQGGANAEAFF. This sequence joins TRBV11-2 and TRBJ1-1; TRBD1 is a possible D gene (6 bases). The V gene's germline CDR1 is SGHAT and CDR2 FQNNGV. V shed 6 bases and J shed 6 bases, with 17 bases lying between them. The CDR3 spans 14 residues.

V is TRBV11-2 and J is TRBJ1-6; 9 bases match TRBD1. The CDR3 totals 16 residues. Germline trimming cut 3 bases from V and 6 bases from J; bases unmatched to any gene: 6. Germline CDR1 and CDR2: SGHAT and FQNNGV. The CDR3 nucleotides read TGTGCCAGCAGCTTCCGGGACAGGGTCTTTAATTCACCCCTCCACTTT. Its protein product is CASSFRDRVFNSPLHF. Supplemented by reference TRBV11-2 and TRBJ1-6, the full variable domain reads EAGVAQSPRYKIIEKRQSVAFWCNPISGHATLYWYQQILGQGPKLLIQFQNNGVVDDSQLPKDRFSAERLKGVDSTLKIQPAKLEDSAVYLCASSFRDRVFNSPLHFGNGTRLTVT.

The rearrangement uses TRBV6-2 or TRBV6-3 and TRBJ2-7, with TRBD1 as a possible D gene (6 bases). Germline-derived CDR1 and CDR2 are MNHEY and SVGEGT. Trimming removed 6 bases from V and 5 bases from J, with 20 bases in between. The CDR3 has 15 amino acids. Written as DNA, the CDR3 is TGTGCCAGCAGCGCACGAAACAGGGTAGCGAACGAGCAGTACTTC. This translates into CASSARNRVANEQYF.

V gene TRBV6-5 combines with J gene TRBJ2-6, with unresolved D. CDR1 and CDR2 (germline): MNHEY, SVGAGI. Trimming removed 6 bases at V and 4 bases at J, with 10 bases between. This CDR3 comprises 14 residues. For the CDR3, the DNA is TGTGCCAGCAGCTCCCGGGTGGGGGCCAACGTCCTGACTTTC. It is translated as CASSSRVGANVLTF.

The genes are TRBV28 and TRBJ1-5; D unresolved. Germline CDR1 MDHEN, CDR2 SYDVKM. This CDR3 is built from 14 residues. V shed 4 bases and J shed 6 bases, with 13 bases lying between them. In DNA, the CDR3 is TGTGCCAGCAGTTCCCAGACTTCCGGTCAGCCCCAGCATTTT. Translated, it gives CASSSQTSGQPQHF.

V and J are TRBV30 and TRBJ1-2; perhaps TRBD1 as D (6 bases). CDR3 size: 13 residues. Germline V CDR1 and CDR2: GTSNPN, SVGIG (reference sequence). Trimming pared 5 bases from V and 2 bases from J, leaving 12 bases between. CDR3: CAWYTGSNYGYTF. The CDR3 nucleotides are TGTGCCTGGTATACAGGGTCGAACTATGGCTACACCTTC.

The genes are TRBV30 and TRBJ2-3; 7 nucleotides agree with TRBD1. Losses at the gene ends were 2 bases for V and 3 bases for J; bases not matched to a gene: 2. In germline, CDR1 is GTSNPN, CDR2 SVGIG (reference sequence). The CDR3 covers 13 residues. This CDR3 is CAWSPRGTDTQYF. The CDR3 region has the DNA TGTGCCTGGAGTCCCAGGGGGACAGATACGCAGTATTTT.

This chain links TRBV4-1 with TRBJ2-1; 8 nucleotides align to TRBD2. The V and J ends lost 0 bases and 0 bases, in that order; junction bases with no gene match: 4. This CDR3 spans 17 amino acids. Per germline, CDR1 MGHRA and CDR2 YSYEKL. The CDR3 region is CASSQEKRGTSYNEQFF. The CDR3 DNA reads TGCGCCAGCAGCCAAGAAAAGCGGGGGACCTCCTACAATGAGCAGTTCTTC.

The CDR3 here is CASGAGTGTMTEAFF. The CDR3 DNA follows: TGTGCTAGTGGTGCTGGGACAGGGACGATGACTGAAGCTTTCTTT. V usage is TRBV12-5 and J usage is TRBJ1-1; 9 nucleotides agree with TRBD1. The J segment lost 5 bases and the V segment lost 5 bases, leaving 9 bases of the junction unmatched. Germline V gene lookup returns CDR1 LGHNT and CDR2 FRNRAP. The CDR3 runs to 15 residues.

V is TRBV9 and J is TRBJ1-1; the match to TRBD1 covers 10 bases. This CDR3 is built from 16 residues. Germline V gives CDR1 SGDLS, CDR2 YYNGEE. Trimming cost V 3 bases and J 3 bases; bases outside gene matches: 8. The CDR3 is CASSARDRGSHTEAFF. As DNA, the CDR3 is TGTGCCAGCAGCGCCCGGGACAGGGGCTCCCACACTGAAGCTTTCTTT.

This chain links TRBV7-8 with TRBJ1-5; 12 positions agree with TRBD1. The CDR3 contains 15 residues. With V trimmed by 4 bases and J by 7 bases, 5 bases remained unmatched. Germline CDR1 is SGHVS and CDR2 is FQNEAQ. The CDR3, as DNA: TGTGCCAGCAGCTCCGGGACAGGGGGCTGGCAGCCCCAGCATTTT. Protein: CASSSGTGGWQPQHF.

The chain employs TRBV30 and TRBJ1-1; D is unclear. Looked up from germline, CDR1 is GTSNPN and CDR2 is SVGIG (reference sequence). V lost 3 bases and J lost 5, with 13 bases in between. The CDR3 extends over 13 amino acids. In DNA form, the CDR3 reads TGTGCCTGGAGCGGGGAGGGTCTTACTGAAGCTTTCTTT. Protein sequence: CAWSGEGLTEAFF. Supplemented by reference TRBV30 and TRBJ1-1, the full variable domain reads SQTIHQWPATLVQPVGSPLSLECTVEGTSNPNLYWYRQAAGRGLQLLFYSVGIGQISSEVPQNLSASRPQDRQFILSSKKLLLSDSGFYLCAWSGEGLTEAFFGQGTRLTVV.

The sample holds a few counts of this clone. This sequence joins TRBV30 and TRBJ1-5; D is undetermined. Deletions cut 3 bases from V and 4 bases from J, with 16 bases between. The CDR3 is 15 amino acids. CDR1 is GTSNPN and CDR2 is SVGIG in the germline V gene (reference sequence). CDR3 sequence reads: CAWSLGGPPNQPQHF. CDR3 nucleotides: TGTGCCTGGAGCTTGGGAGGCCCGCCAAATCAGCCCCAGCATTTT.

This sequence joins TRBV5-6 and TRBJ1-1, with D possibly being TRBD1 (5 bases). Germline V CDR1 and CDR2: SGHDT, YYEEEE. V lost 1 base and J lost 1, with 5 bases in between. The length of the CDR3 is 13 residues. CDR3 sequence reads: CASSLRGNTEAFF. DNA for the CDR3: TGTGCCAGCAGCTTGAGGGGGAACACTGAAGCTTTCTTT. Complete variable domain (other parts from reference TRBV5-6 and TRBJ1-1): DAGVTQSPTHLIKTRGQQVTLRCSPKSGHDTVSWYQQALGQGPQFIFQYYEEEERQRGNFPDRFSGHQFPNYSSELNVNALLLGDSALYLCASSLRGNTEAFFGQGTRLTVV.

The V call is TRBV6-5, the J call TRBJ1-5; a possible D gene is TRBD1 (6 bases). CDR3 length: 13 amino acids. Trimming stripped 6 bases from V and 6 bases from J, with 12 bases between. Looked up from germline, CDR1 is MNHEY and CDR2 is SVGAGI. CDR3 bases: TGTGCCAGCAGAACACAGGGAAGTCAGCCCCAGCATTTT. Translating gives CASRTQGSQPQHF.

The chain has TRBV5-6 and TRBJ1-1; D is possibly TRBD1 (6 bases). This CDR3 has 15 residues. Trimming pared 5 bases from V and 3 bases from J, leaving 17 bases between. The germline V gene has CDR1 SGHDT and CDR2 YYEEEE. CDR3 coding DNA: TGTGCCAGCAGACGTCAGGGGAGCTTAGACACTGAAGCTTTCTTT. It is translated as CASRRQGSLDTEAFF. The variable domain in full, with the rest retrieved from reference TRBV5-6 and TRBJ1-1, is DAGVTQSPTHLIKTRGQQVTLRCSPKSGHDTVSWYQQALGQGPQFIFQYYEEEERQRGNFPDRFSGHQFPNYSSELNVNALLLGDSALYLCASRRQGSLDTEAFFGQGTRLTVV.

The V and J genes are TRBV6-6 and TRBJ2-1; TRBD1 aligns across 7 bases. Trimming removed 2 bases from V and 16 bases from J; junction bases left unmatched: 11. This CDR3 contains 13 residues. Germline lookup yields CDR1 MNHNY and CDR2 SVGAGI (reference sequence). CDR3 nucleotides: TGTGCCAGCAGTTACACACGACAGGGAACGGGATTCTTC. Translation: CASSYTRQGTGFF.

This clone was seen a few times. V and J are TRBV7-9 and TRBJ2-3; tentatively, D is TRBD2 (5 bases). The ends were cut back, 7 bases at V and 10 bases at J, with 12 bases in the middle. The CDR3 covers 11 residues. Looked up from germline, CDR1 is SEHNR and CDR2 is FQNEAQ (reference sequence). CDR3 region: CASTPRGAQYF. DNA for the CDR3: TGTGCCAGCACCCCACGGGGAGCGCAGTATTTT.

About this clone itself: An end of the junction does not agree with germline; a read error may underlie this. V gene TRBV5-1 combines with J gene TRBJ2-5; 13 bases are a match to TRBD2. Germline CDR1 is SGHRS and CDR2 is YFSETQ. CDR3 length equals 17 residues. The CDR3 region is CASSLGGTSGAQETQYF. CDR3 nucleotides: TGCGCCAGCAGTTTGGGGGGGACTAGCGGGGCCCAAGAGACCCAGTACTTC.

V usage is TRBV6-5 and J usage is TRBJ1-1; D gene unclear. The V and J ends lost 8 bases and 1 base respectively, with 17 bases between them. CDR3 length: 15 residues. Per the germline V gene, CDR1 is MNHEY and CDR2 is SVGAGI. In DNA form, the CDR3 reads TGTGCCAGCTTCGGTTGGAATAGAGGGAACACTGAAGCTTTCTTT. It translates to CASFGWNRGNTEAFF.

This chain joins TRBV21-1 and TRBJ1-2. TRBV21-1 is annotated as a pseudogene. This CDR3 has 17 amino acids. The CDR3 DNA follows: TGTGCCAGCAGCAAAGGGAGGGGCTCAGGGTCGGACTATGGCTACACCTTC. It translates to CASSKGRGSGSDYGYTF.

The chain carries TRBV6-5 and TRBJ1-1; D is undetermined. Trimming pared 5 bases from V and 8 bases from J, leaving 15 bases between. This CDR3 has 13 residues. Germline loops: CDR1 MNHEY, CDR2 SVGAGI. The CDR3 here is CASSPITSPEAFF. Here the CDR3 DNA reads TGTGCCAGCAGTCCCATCACTAGCCCGGAAGCTTTCTTT.

The rearrangement joins TRBV5-4 to TRBJ2-3, with TRBD1 matching over 10 bases. V lost 0 bases, J lost 7 bases, and 8 bases stayed unmatched. The V gene's germline CDR1 is SGHNT and CDR2 YYREEE (reference sequence). This CDR3 has 16 amino acids. CDR3 in DNA: TGTGCCAGCAGCTTGGATTCGACAGGGGGCTTAAATACGCAGTATTTT. It specifies CASSLDSTGGLNTQYF.

The V call is TRBV6-5, the J call TRBJ2-3, with D possibly being TRBD1 (6 bases). The length of the CDR3 is 16 residues. The germline gives CDR1 MNHEY, CDR2 SVGAGI. V was clipped by 0 bases and J by 1 base, with 11 bases between them. The CDR3 is CASSYSGTFGTDTQYF. In nucleotides, the CDR3 is TGTGCCAGCAGTTACTCGGGGACATTTGGCACAGATACGCAGTATTTT.